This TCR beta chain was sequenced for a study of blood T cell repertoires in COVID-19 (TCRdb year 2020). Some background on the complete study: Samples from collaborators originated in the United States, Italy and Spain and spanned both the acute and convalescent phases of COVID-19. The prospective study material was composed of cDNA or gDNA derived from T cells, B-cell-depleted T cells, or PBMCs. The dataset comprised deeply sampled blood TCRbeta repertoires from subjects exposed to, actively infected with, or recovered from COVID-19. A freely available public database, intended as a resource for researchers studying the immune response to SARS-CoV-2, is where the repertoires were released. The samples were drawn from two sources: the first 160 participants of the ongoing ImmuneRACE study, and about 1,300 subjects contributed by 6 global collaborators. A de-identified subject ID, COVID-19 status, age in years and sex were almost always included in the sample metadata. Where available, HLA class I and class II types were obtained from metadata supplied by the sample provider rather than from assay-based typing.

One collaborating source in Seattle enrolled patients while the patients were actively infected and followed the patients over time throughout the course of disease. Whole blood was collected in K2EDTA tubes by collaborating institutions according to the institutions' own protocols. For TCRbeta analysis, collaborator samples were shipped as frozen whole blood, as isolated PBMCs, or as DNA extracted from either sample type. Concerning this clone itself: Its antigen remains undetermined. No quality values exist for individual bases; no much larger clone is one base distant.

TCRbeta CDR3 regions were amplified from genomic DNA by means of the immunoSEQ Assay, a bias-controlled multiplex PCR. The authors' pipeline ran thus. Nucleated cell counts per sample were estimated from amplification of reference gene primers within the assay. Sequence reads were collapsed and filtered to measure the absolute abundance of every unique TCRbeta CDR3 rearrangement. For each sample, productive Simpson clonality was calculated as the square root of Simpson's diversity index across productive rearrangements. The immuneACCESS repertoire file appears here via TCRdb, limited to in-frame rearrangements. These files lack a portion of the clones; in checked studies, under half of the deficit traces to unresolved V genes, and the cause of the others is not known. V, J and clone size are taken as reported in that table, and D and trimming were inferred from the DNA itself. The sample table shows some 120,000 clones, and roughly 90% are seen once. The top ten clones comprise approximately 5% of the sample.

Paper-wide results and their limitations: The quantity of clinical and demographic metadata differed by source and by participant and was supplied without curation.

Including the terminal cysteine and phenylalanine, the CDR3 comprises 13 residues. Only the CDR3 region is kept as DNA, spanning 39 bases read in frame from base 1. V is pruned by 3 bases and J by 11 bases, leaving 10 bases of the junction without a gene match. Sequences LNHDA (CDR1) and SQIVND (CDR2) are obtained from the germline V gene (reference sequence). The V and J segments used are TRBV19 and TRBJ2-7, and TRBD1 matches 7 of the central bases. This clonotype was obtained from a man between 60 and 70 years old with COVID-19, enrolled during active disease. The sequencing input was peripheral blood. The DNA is TGTGCCAGTAGTATCTCGACAGGGAACGAAAAGTACTTC. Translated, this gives CASSISTGNEKYF.